At least ten counts were recorded for the clone carrying this T cell receptor (beta chain). Its target is not known. Priming with a constant-region primer yielded TCR beta cDNA from 450 to 600 ng total RNA. Modified slightly, ARM-PCR produced TCR beta libraries over three nested multiplex PCR rounds. Primers for the first two PCR rounds were TRBV1-TRBV30 forward primers and a C-beta reverse primer (approximately 10 cycles per round). TCRdb ran MiXCR on the multiplex PCR reads and lists one entry per CDR3 protein. Seen here are about 330,000 distinct CDR3 sequences, 65% observed once, and the top ten hold under 8.5%. The record originates from a study of tumor-infiltrating lymphocytes in primary liver carcinoma. Study as a whole: Patients underwent surgical resection for primary liver carcinoma. Findings and caveats of the study: Significantly greater top-250-clone fractions characterized tumors relative to blood (p = 0.039). Less overlap was seen in tumor-adjacent and tumor-blood pairs than in tumor region pairs.

Extraction also yielded germline DNA, while blood RNA was obtained from unsorted whole blood. V dropped 7 bases and J dropped 0 bases, with 12 bases sitting between them. There are 13 residues in the CDR3. Germline CDR1 is SQVTM and CDR2 is ANQGSEA. The TCR originated in a man in his forties with primary liver carcinoma and hepatitis B virus infection. Source material: peripheral blood. This chain links TRBV29-1 with TRBJ1-1; D not resolved. The CDR3 loop is CSAETRLNTEAFF. For the CDR3, the DNA is TGCAGCGCCGAGACACGTTTGAACACTGAAGCTTTCTTT.